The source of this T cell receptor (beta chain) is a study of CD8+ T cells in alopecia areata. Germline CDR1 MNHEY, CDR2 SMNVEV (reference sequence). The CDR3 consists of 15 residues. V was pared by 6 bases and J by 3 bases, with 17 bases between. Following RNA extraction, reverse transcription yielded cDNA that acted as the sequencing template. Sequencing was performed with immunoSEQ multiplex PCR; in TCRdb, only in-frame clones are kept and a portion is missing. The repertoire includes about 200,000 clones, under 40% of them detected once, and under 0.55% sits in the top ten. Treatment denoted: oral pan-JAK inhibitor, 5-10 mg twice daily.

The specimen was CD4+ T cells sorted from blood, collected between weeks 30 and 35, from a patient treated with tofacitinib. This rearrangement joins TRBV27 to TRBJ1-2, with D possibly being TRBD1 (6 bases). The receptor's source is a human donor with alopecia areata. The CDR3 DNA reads TGTGCCAGCAGCTCCCGCCCGACAGGCCACTATGGCTACACCTTC. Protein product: CASSSRPTGHYGYTF.